Only a few counts were recorded for the clone carrying this T cell receptor beta chain. Using a J-beta primer mix together with a sample-barcoded 5' primer, a second PCR was run for about 6 to 11 cycles. Using its own MiXCR run on the 5' RACE reads, TCRdb lists one record per CDR3 protein. The sample has about 730,000 distinct CDR3 sequences, more than 40% seen once. The data derive from a study of blood T cells in healthy people across ages. This CDR3 contains 13 residues. V shed 6 bases and J 9 bases; nucleotides not matched to a gene: 7. Sequencing was performed on blood. The receptor's source is a woman aged 60-75 years in good health. The chain employs TRBV12-3 or TRBV12-4 and TRBJ2-1, with 8 positions matching TRBD1. Here the CDR3 DNA reads TGTGCCAGCAGACCGGACAGGGCCCTTGAGCAGTTCTTC. Translation gives CASRPDRALEQFF.